This T cell receptor beta chain was identified in a study of T cells in localized non-small cell lung cancer. From germline, CDR1 is LGHNA and CDR2 YNFKEQ. V shed 0 bases, J shed 3 bases, and the junction held 12 bases outside the gene matches. CDR3 length: 18 amino acids. Clones were sequenced by immunoSEQ multiplex PCR, and TCRdb holds only the in-frame ones, with some missing. The data contain fewer than 35,000 clones, approximately 91% of them singletons. This TCR derives from a man between 40 and 69 years old with stage II lung adenocarcinoma. This material consisted of PBMCs, taken before any cancer treatment. The chain combines TRBV4-2 with TRBJ2-7; 9 nucleotides align to TRBD1. Here the CDR3 DNA reads TGTGCCAGCAGCCAAGAATCCTTTCTATTGGACAGGGGCTACGAGCAGTACTTC. It specifies CASSQESFLLDRGYEQYF.